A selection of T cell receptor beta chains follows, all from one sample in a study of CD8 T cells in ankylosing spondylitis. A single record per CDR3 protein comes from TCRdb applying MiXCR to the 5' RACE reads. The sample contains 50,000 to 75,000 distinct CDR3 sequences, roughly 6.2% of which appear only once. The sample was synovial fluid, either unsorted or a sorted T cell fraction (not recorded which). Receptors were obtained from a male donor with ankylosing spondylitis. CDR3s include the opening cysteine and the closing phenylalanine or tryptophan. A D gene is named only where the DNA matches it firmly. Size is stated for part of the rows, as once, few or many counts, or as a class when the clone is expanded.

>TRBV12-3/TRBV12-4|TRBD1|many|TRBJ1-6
CATTTGGFSPLHF
TGTGCCACCACGACAGGGGGCTTTTCACCCCTCCACTTT
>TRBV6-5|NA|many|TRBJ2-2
CASSYSGTPTTGELFF
TGTGCCAGCAGTTACTCCGGGACACCCACCACCGGGGAGCTGTTTTTT
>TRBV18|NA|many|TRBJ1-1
CASSLGPNTEAFF
TGTGCCAGCTCACTGGGTCCTAACACTGAAGCTTTCTTT
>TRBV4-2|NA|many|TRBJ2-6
CASSQRRTQGSGANVLTF
TGTGCCAGCAGCCAAAGACGGACACAAGGCTCTGGGGCCAACGTCCTGACTTTC
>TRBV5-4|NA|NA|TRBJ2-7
CASSSPGQLALEQYF
TGTGCCAGCAGCTCGCCGGGACAACTGGCATTAGAGCAGTACTTC
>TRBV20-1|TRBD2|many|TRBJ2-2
CSASEGLLPGELFF
TGCAGTGCTAGCGAGGGACTACTCCCCGGGGAGCTGTTTTTT
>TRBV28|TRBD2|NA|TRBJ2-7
CASSLGSLSSGSIPYEQYF
TGTGCCAGCAGTTTGGGCTCCCTGTCTAGCGGGAGTATCCCCTACGAGCAGTACTTC
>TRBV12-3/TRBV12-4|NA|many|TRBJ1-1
CASSLWDNTEAFF
TGTGCCAGCAGTTTATGGGATAACACTGAAGCTTTCTTT
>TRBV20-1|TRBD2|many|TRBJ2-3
CSAEAGDDTQYF
TGCAGTGCTGAAGCGGGAGACGATACGCAGTATTTT
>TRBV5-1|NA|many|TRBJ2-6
CASSLDSGANVLTF
TGCGCCAGCAGCTTGGACTCTGGGGCCAACGTCCTGACTTTC
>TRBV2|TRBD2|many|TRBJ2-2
CASSRSGTNTGELFF
TGTGCCAGCAGTCGTAGCGGGACGAACACCGGGGAGCTGTTTTTT
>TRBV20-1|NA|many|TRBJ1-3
CSASPGEYGNTIYF
TGCAGTGCTAGTCCTGGGGAATATGGAAACACCATATATTTT
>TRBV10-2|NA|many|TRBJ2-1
CASSSGPPRDNEQFF
TGCGCCAGCAGCTCGGGACCTCCACGTGACAATGAGCAGTTCTTC
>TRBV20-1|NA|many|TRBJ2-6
CSAPLDSGANVLTF
TGCAGTGCCCCATTGGACTCTGGGGCCAACGTCCTGACTTTC
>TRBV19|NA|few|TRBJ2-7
CASSNTASTYEQYF
TGTGCCAGTAGTAACACGGCATCAACCTACGAGCAGTACTTC
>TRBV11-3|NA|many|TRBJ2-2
CASSLASYTGELFF
TGTGCCAGCAGCTTAGCCAGTTACACCGGGGAGCTGTTTTTT
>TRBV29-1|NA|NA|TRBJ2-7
CSVGLGYEQYF
TGCAGCGTTGGACTAGGCTACGAGCAGTACTTC
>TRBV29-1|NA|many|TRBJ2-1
CSVGGVPSNEQFF
TGCAGCGTTGGTGGGGTCCCCTCCAATGAGCAGTTCTTC
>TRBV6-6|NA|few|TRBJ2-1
CASSGGWNEQFF
TGTGCCAGCAGTGGGGGTTGGAATGAGCAGTTCTTC
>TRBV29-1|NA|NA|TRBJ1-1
CSVAQSLGTEAFF
TGCAGCGTTGCCCAGTCGCTGGGGACTGAAGCTTTCTTT
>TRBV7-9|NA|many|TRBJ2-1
CASTRNGAENEQFF
TGTGCCAGCACCCGAAATGGGGCTGAAAATGAGCAGTTCTTC
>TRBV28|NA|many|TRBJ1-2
CASSAALGQDNYGYTF
TGTGCCAGCAGTGCCGCTCTAGGACAAGATAACTATGGCTACACCTTC
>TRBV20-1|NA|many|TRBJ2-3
CSAHAVRGSDTQYF
TGCAGTGCTCACGCCGTTAGGGGGTCAGATACGCAGTATTTT
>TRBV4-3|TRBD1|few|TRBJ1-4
CASSRTGVGEKLFF
TGCGCCAGCAGCCGGACAGGGGTGGGTGAAAAACTGTTTTTT
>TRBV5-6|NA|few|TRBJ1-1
CASSLVGGLGTEAFF
TGTGCCAGCAGCTTGGTGGGGGGGCTAGGCACTGAAGCTTTCTTT
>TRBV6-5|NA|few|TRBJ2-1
CASSYASGAGEQFF
TGTGCCAGCAGTTACGCGTCCGGGGCAGGCGAGCAGTTCTTC
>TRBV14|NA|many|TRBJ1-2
CASSQDLNYGYTF
TGTGCCAGCAGCCAAGATCTGAACTATGGCTACACCTTC
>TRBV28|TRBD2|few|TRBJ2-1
CASSPASGIGGVRNEQFF
TGTGCCAGCAGCCCCGCCTCTGGGATCGGGGGGGTTCGCAATGAGCAGTTCTTC
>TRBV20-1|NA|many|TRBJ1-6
CSARDPDSPGYNSPLHF
TGCAGTGCTAGAGACCCCGACAGCCCCGGGTATAATTCACCCCTCCACTTT
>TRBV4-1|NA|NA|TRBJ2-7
CASSQGLGAEQYF
TGCGCCAGCAGCCAAGGATTAGGGGCAGAGCAGTACTTC
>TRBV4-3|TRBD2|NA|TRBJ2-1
CASSPGRAHNEQFF
TGCGCCAGCAGCCCTGGGAGGGCCCACAATGAGCAGTTCTTC
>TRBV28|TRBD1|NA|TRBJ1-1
CASSLGQGSGTEAFF
TGTGCCAGCAGTTTAGGACAGGGATCGGGCACTGAAGCTTTCTTT
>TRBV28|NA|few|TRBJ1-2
CATIRGGALGSYTF
TGTGCCACCATTAGAGGCGGCGCCCTGGGTAGCTACACCTTC
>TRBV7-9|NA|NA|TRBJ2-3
CASSLAEDSTDTQYF
TGTGCCAGCAGCTTAGCGGAAGATAGCACAGATACGCAGTATTTT
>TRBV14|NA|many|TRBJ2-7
CASSRGGWPIVYEQYF
TGTGCCAGCAGCCGTGGGGGGTGGCCTATTGTCTACGAGCAGTACTTC
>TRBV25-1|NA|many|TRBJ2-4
CASSPLGEAKNIQYF
TGTGCCAGCAGTCCCTTGGGCGAGGCCAAAAACATTCAGTACTTC
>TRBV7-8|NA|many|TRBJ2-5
CASSSIVWQETQYF
TGTGCCAGCAGCTCCATAGTCTGGCAAGAGACCCAGTACTTC
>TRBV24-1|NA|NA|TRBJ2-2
CATSTGNLGPGELFF
TGTGCCACCAGTACAGGGAACCTGGGGCCCGGGGAGCTGTTTTTT
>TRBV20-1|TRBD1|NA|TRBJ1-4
CSARDLRTGGGTNEKLFF
TGCAGTGCTAGAGATCTCAGGACAGGCGGTGGGACTAATGAAAAACTGTTTTTT
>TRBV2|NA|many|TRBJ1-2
CASSPLSGSYGYTF
TGTGCCAGCAGCCCCCTGTCGGGCAGCTATGGCTACACCTTC
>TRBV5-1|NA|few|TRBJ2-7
CASSPLGGTYEQYF
TGCGCCAGCAGCCCCCTTGGGGGTACCTACGAGCAGTACTTC
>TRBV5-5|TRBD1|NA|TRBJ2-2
CASSTTGGLRAGELFF
TGTGCCAGCAGCACAACAGGGGGCCTCCGCGCCGGGGAGCTGTTTTTT
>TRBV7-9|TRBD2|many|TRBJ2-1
CASRGLAGGNEQFF
TGTGCCAGCAGGGGACTAGCGGGAGGTAATGAGCAGTTCTTC
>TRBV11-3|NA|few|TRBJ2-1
CASSRITSYNEQFF
TGTGCCAGCAGCCGGATTACCTCCTACAATGAGCAGTTCTTC
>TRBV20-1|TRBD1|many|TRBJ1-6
CSAPGQADSPLHF
TGCAGTGCTCCGGGACAGGCGGATTCACCCCTCCACTTT
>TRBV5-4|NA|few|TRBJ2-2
CASSFGTPRGHTGELFF
TGTGCCAGCAGCTTTGGGACGCCCCGGGGGCACACCGGGGAGCTGTTTTTT
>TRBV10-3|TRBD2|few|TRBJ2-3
CAIRPAGETDTQYF
TGTGCCATCAGGCCAGCGGGAGAGACAGATACGCAGTATTTT
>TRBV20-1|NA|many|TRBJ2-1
CSARDARREYNEQFF
TGCAGTGCTAGAGATGCACGGCGGGAATACAATGAGCAGTTCTTC
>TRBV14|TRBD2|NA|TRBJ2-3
CASSQGLAGVTQYF
TGTGCCAGCAGCCAGGGACTAGCGGGTGTGACGCAGTATTTT
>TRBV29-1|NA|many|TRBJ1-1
CSVSGTIFRLNTEAFF
TGCAGCGTGTCCGGGACAATTTTCCGTTTGAACACTGAAGCTTTCTTT
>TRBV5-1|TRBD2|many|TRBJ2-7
CASSLAPTSGLYEQYF
TGCGCCAGCAGCTTGGCCCCGACTAGCGGTCTCTACGAGCAGTACTTC
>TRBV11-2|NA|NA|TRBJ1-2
CASSLDRQIYGYTF
TGTGCCAGCAGCTTAGATAGACAGATATATGGCTACACCTTC
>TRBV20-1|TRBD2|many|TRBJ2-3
CSASDGGRASDTQYF
TGCAGTGCTAGCGATGGCGGGAGGGCGTCAGATACGCAGTATTTT
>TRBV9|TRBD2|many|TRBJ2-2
CASSVALAGVFGELFF
TGTGCCAGCAGCGTAGCCCTAGCGGGAGTGTTCGGGGAGCTGTTTTTT
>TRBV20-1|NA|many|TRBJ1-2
CSAQDGNMSGYTF
TGCAGTGCCCAAGACGGGAATATGAGTGGCTACACCTTC
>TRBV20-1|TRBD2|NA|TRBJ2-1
CSANSGRYNEQFF
TGCAGTGCTAATAGCGGGAGATACAATGAGCAGTTCTTC
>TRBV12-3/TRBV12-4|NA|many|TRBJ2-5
CASSWTRQETQYF
TGTGCCAGCAGCTGGACGAGGCAAGAGACCCAGTACTTC
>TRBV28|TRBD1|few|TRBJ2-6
CASRVQGAVGGANVLTF
TGTGCCAGCAGGGTACAGGGGGCAGTGGGTGGGGCCAACGTCCTGACTTTC
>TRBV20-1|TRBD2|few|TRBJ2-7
CSARERPGLAVYEQYF
TGCAGTGCTAGAGAAAGACCGGGACTAGCGGTTTACGAGCAGTACTTC
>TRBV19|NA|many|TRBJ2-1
CASTVGRSSYNEQFF
TGTGCCAGTACCGTGGGACGGAGCTCCTACAATGAGCAGTTCTTC